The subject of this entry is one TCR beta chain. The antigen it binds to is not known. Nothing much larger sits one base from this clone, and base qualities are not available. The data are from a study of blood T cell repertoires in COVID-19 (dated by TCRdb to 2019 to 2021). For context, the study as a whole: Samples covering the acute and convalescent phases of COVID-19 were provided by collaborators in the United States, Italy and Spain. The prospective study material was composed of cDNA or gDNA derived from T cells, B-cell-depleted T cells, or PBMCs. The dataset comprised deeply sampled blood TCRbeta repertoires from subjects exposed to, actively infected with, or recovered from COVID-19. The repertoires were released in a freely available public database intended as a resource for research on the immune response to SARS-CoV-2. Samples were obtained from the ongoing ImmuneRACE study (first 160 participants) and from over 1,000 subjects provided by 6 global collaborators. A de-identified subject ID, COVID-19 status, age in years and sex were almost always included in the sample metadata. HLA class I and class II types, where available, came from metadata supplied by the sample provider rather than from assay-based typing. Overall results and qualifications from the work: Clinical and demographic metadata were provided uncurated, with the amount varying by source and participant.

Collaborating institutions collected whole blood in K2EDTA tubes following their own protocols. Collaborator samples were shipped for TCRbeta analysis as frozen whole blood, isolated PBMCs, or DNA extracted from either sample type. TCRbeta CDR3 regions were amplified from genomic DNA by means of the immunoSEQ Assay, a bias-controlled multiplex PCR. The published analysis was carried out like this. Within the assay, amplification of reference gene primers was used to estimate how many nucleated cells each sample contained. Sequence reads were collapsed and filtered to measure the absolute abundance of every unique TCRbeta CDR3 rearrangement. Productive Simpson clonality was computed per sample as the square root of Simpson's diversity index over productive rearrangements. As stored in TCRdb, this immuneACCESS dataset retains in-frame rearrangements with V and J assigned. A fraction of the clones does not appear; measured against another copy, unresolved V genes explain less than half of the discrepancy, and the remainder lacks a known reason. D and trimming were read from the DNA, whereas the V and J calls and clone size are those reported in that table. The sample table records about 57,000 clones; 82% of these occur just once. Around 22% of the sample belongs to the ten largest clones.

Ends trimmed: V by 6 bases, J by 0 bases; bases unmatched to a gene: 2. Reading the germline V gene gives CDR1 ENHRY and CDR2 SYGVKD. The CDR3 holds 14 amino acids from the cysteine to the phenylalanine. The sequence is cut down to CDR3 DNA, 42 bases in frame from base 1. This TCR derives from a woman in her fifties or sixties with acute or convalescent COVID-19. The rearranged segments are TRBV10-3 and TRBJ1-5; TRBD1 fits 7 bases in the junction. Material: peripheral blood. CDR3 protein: CAIRPGGSNQPQHF. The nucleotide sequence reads TGTGCCATCAGACCAGGGGGTAGCAATCAGCCCCAGCATTTT.